One sample yielded the 32 T cell receptor beta chains listed below, sequenced in a study of T cells in Graves' hyperthyroidism and ophthalmopathy. The CDR3 regions of TCR beta were amplified from RNA transcripts. An initial round of RT-PCR targeting the TCR CDR3 relied on the HTBI primer set. A single record per CDR3 protein comes from TCRdb applying MiXCR to the multiplex PCR reads. The sample has 550,000 to 800,000 distinct CDR3 sequences, 16% seen once. Sequencing used blood. The receptor source for this set is a man between 18 and 29 years old with Graves' hyperthyroidism.

This clonotype was picked up a small number of times. This chain links TRBV30 with TRBJ1-5; D unresolved. Germline V gives CDR1 GTSNPN, CDR2 SVGIG (reference sequence). The length of the CDR3 is 14 residues. V was trimmed by 7 bases and J by 2 bases, leaving 15 bases between them. The CDR3 sequence is CAFSRDSGNQPQHF. In DNA form, the CDR3 reads TGTGCCTTCTCTCGGGATTCGGGCAATCAGCCCCAGCATTTT.

This clonotype was found many times. V usage is TRBV28 and J usage is TRBJ1-2; 8 bases align to TRBD1. Germline CDR1 MDHEN, CDR2 SYDVKM. The CDR3 totals 13 residues. J was trimmed by 4 bases and V by 8 bases; bases with no gene match: 6. CDR3 sequence reads: CASQGAGGYGYTF. CDR3 coding DNA: TGTGCCAGCCAGGGGGCGGGCGGCTATGGCTACACCTTC.

This chain joins TRBV6-1 and TRBJ1-1, with D perhaps matching TRBD1 (5 bases). V dropped 6 bases and J dropped 5 bases, with 22 bases sitting between them. The CDR3 consists of 16 residues. Germline values: CDR1 MNHNS, CDR2 SASEGT. The CDR3 region is CASSGALVGRRTEAFF. The CDR3 coding sequence is TGTGCCAGCAGCGGCGCCCTCGTGGGGCGCAGGACTGAAGCTTTCTTT.

In DNA, the CDR3 is TGTGCCAGCCCTAGACAGGGCCGAGACGTCGGGGAGCTGTTTTTT. Translating gives CASPRQGRDVGELFF. This sequence joins TRBV7-9 and TRBJ2-2, with 7 nucleotides matching TRBD1. Germline lookup yields CDR1 SEHNR and CDR2 FQNEAQ (reference sequence). The CDR3 has 15 residues. Germline trimming cut 8 bases from V and 7 bases from J; bases unmatched to any gene: 13.

This clonotype was recorded many times. The V gene is TRBV6-2 or TRBV6-3, the J gene TRBJ2-1, with TRBD2 matching over 9 bases. The CDR3 is 15 amino acids. CDR1 is MNHEY, CDR2 SVGEGT, per germline. V dropped 5 bases and J dropped 6; count of bases not matched to a gene: 8. DNA for the CDR3: TGTGCCAGCAGTCTCGGGACTAGCCGTCTCAATGAGCAGTTCTTC. This gives the protein CASSLGTSRLNEQFF.

This clonotype was seen many times. This chain uses TRBV28 with TRBJ2-7; D gene unclear. The CDR3 is made up of 14 amino acids. Germline V CDR1 and CDR2: MDHEN, SYDVKM. V shed 2 bases and J shed 0 bases, with 8 bases lying between them. The CDR3 here is CASSLRQSSYEQYF. The DNA for the CDR3 is TGTGCCAGCAGTTTACGTCAAAGCTCCTACGAGCAGTACTTC.

This clonotype has at least ten counts. The chain has TRBV27 and TRBJ2-5; D is perhaps TRBD2 (5 bases). Germline V gene lookup returns CDR1 MNHEY and CDR2 SMNVEV (reference sequence). The CDR3 is 14 residues long. Trimming cost V 6 bases and J 5 bases, with 16 bases left between them. DNA of the CDR3: TGTGCCAGCAGCCAGACCCCGTCGGGGGAGACCCAGTACTTC. It is translated as CASSQTPSGETQYF.

This clonotype was observed a few times. The V call is TRBV7-2, the J call TRBJ1-5, with 9 positions matching TRBD1. The CDR3 sequence is 16 residues long. Per the germline V gene, CDR1 is SGHTA and CDR2 is FQGNSA. Trimming took 4 bases from V and 6 from J; bases not matched to a gene: 10. CDR3 amino acids: CASSSGGTGGGQPQHF. The CDR3 DNA reads as TGTGCCAGCAGCTCCGGCGGCACAGGGGGCGGTCAGCCCCAGCATTTT.

This clonotype was observed a few times. This chain joins TRBV20-1 and TRBJ2-3; D may be TRBD1 (6 bases). The germline V and J ends were trimmed by 3 bases and 2 bases, with 15 bases remaining between them. Germline lookup yields CDR1 DFQATT and CDR2 SNEGSKA (reference sequence). The CDR3 spans 15 residues. The CDR3 here is CSASTGIDLTDTQYF. Here the CDR3 DNA reads TGCAGTGCTAGTACAGGGATTGACCTCACAGATACGCAGTATTTT.

This clonotype was recorded a few times. This rearrangement joins TRBV18 to TRBJ2-7; 8 bases map to TRBD1. The V segment lost 0 bases and the J segment 2 bases; nucleotides outside the gene matches: 6. CDR3 length: 16 residues. Germline V gives CDR1 KGHSH, CDR2 LQKENI. CDR3 nucleotides: TGTGCCAGCTCACCACCTACTCACAGGGGGGCCTACGAGCAGTACTTC. Amino acid sequence: CASSPPTHRGAYEQYF.

This clonotype was counted at least ten times. V usage is TRBV7-6 and J usage is TRBJ2-1; 11 bases fit TRBD1. Per germline, CDR1 SGHVS and CDR2 FNYEAQ. The CDR3 is 14 amino acids. V lost 5 bases, J lost 4 bases, and 1 base stayed unmatched. CDR3 nucleotides: TGTGCCAGCAGCGGGACAGGGGGGTACAATGAGCAGTTCTTC. Its translation is CASSGTGGYNEQFF.

On this clonotype itself: This may be a read error, as it is one base from a much larger clone. The chain carries TRBV2 and TRBJ2-2, with D perhaps being TRBD1 or TRBD2 (5 bases each). The CDR3 has 16 amino acids. The V end lost 6 bases, the J end lost 0 bases, and 14 bases lay between the germline ends. The germline gives CDR1 SNHLY, CDR2 FYNNEI. This CDR3 reads CASREAGIANTGELFF. CDR3 DNA: TGTGCCAGCAGGGAGGCAGGGATCGCGAACACCGGGGAGCTGTTTTTT.

The chain has TRBV12-5 and TRBJ2-2; 16 positions agree with TRBD2. The CDR3 is made up of 19 amino acids. The germline V gene encodes CDR1 LGHNT and CDR2 FRNRAP. The J segment lost 1 base and the V segment lost 2 bases, leaving 4 bases of the junction unmatched. In nucleotides, the CDR3 is TGTGCTAGTGGTTTGCCAGGGACTAGCGGGAGGGGGAACACCGGGGAGCTGTTTTTT. It encodes CASGLPGTSGRGNTGELFF.

This clonotype is a singleton in its sample. V and J are TRBV11-2 and TRBJ2-7; 9 bases map to TRBD2. CDR3 size: 17 residues. Trimming cost V 2 bases and J 7 bases; bases outside gene matches: 15. CDR1 and CDR2 from the germline V gene are SGHAT and FQNNGV. The CDR3 region is CASSLLITASGVQEQYF. CDR3 DNA sequence: TGTGCCAGCAGCTTACTCATAACGGCTAGCGGGGTTCAGGAGCAGTACTTC.

In its sample, this clonotype was seen many times. The rearrangement uses TRBV6-1 and TRBJ2-5; D remains ambiguous. V lost 2 bases and J 3 bases, leaving 10 bases between the germline ends. This CDR3 contains 14 residues. Germline loops: CDR1 MNHNS, CDR2 SASEGT. The DNA of the CDR3 is TGTGCCAGCAGTGAATTAATAGGGAAAGAGACCCAGTACTTC. This codes for CASSELIGKETQYF.

The rearrangement links TRBV6-1 to TRBJ2-7; 10 bases align to TRBD2. The CDR3 is made up of 15 amino acids. Germline CDR1 MNHNS, CDR2 SASEGT. V lost 6 bases and J lost 2; bases outside the gene matches: 7. CDR3 protein: CASSTRLAGAYEQYF. The CDR3 DNA follows: TGTGCCAGCAGCACCAGGCTAGCGGGAGCCTACGAGCAGTACTTC.

A word on this clonotype: A much larger clone sits a single nucleotide away, making a read error possible. The chain has TRBV28 and TRBJ2-3, with 7 bases identical to TRBD1. The V and J ends lost 6 bases and 2 bases, in that order; junction bases with no gene match: 2. The CDR3 contains 13 residues. Per germline, CDR1 MDHEN and CDR2 SYDVKM. Written as DNA, the CDR3 is TGTGCCAGCAGGGGACAGCTCACAGATACGCAGTATTTT. This codes for CASRGQLTDTQYF.

Regarding this clonotype: Just one base apart from a much larger clone, this may be a read error. This chain joins TRBV6-8 and TRBJ2-5; 9 bases align to TRBD2. The V gene's germline CDR1 is MNHGY and CDR2 SAAAGT. The CDR3 is 17 amino acids. V was clipped by 2 bases and J by 7 bases; unmatched bases: 14. CDR3 nucleotides: TGTGCCAGCAGTTACAGGAACGAGCGGGAGGCCGCGGGGACCCAGTACTTC. Translating gives CASSYRNEREAAGTQYF.

Concerning this clonotype: This CDR3 is missing its conserved last phenylalanine or tryptophan, likely due to a read error. The chain uses TRBV5-1 and TRBJ2-7; 8 bases agree with TRBD1. This CDR3 region has 13 residues. V trimming: 5 bases; J trimming: 4 bases; junction bases outside the gene matches: 5. Germline assignment: CDR1 SGHRS and CDR2 YFSETQ. CDR3 protein: CASSWTGRYEQYL. The CDR3 bases are TGCGCCAGCAGTTGGACAGGGAGGTACGAGCAGTACCTC.

This clonotype was recorded at least ten times. The chain combines TRBV7-6 with TRBJ1-5; possibly TRBD1 for D (5 bases). Trimming left V 2 bases short and J 7 bases short, with 12 bases between. Germline CDR1 SGHVS, CDR2 FNYEAQ. The CDR3 contains 14 residues. The CDR3 DNA reads TGTGCCAGCAGCTTAATGGGGGGGGACCAGCCCCAGCATTTT. Protein sequence: CASSLMGGDQPQHF.

About this clonotype: Compared with germline, one end of the junction differs, possibly owing to a read error. The genes are TRBV7-8 and TRBJ1-3; D not resolved. CDR1 SGHVS and CDR2 FQNEAQ come from the germline V gene. The CDR3 has 15 amino acids. The CDR3 nucleotides read TGTGCCAGCAGCTTATCACCGGGCCAAGGGCGGGGAGGAGATTTT. Translating it yields CASSLSPGQGRGGDF.

This clonotype has just a few counts. The CDR3 protein is CASRDRYRDRGLALDTQYF. The CDR3 DNA sequence: TGTGCCAGCAGAGACCGATACAGGGATCGTGGACTAGCGCTAGATACGCAGTATTTT. The chain links TRBV6-1 to TRBJ2-3; 9 bases line up with TRBD2. This CDR3 has 19 residues. The ends lost 6 bases at V and 5 bases at J; junction bases unmatched: 21. Germline V lookup: CDR1 MNHNS, CDR2 SASEGT.

This clonotype was detected ten times or more. The chain is built from TRBV28 and TRBJ1-5; the D gene is possibly TRBD1 (5 bases). Trimming took 5 bases from V and 0 from J, leaving 20 bases between them. The CDR3 has 18 residues. Germline lookup yields CDR1 MDHEN and CDR2 SYDVKM. CDR3 DNA sequence: TGTGCCAGCAGTCCCTCGGGAGGGGTATTGTATAGCAATCAGCCCCAGCATTTT. Residues: CASSPSGGVLYSNQPQHF.

There are many counts of this clonotype. The chain recombines TRBV28 with TRBJ2-3; D is perhaps TRBD1 (7 bases). Germline CDR1 MDHEN, CDR2 SYDVKM. The ends were cut back, 7 bases at V and 4 bases at J, with 18 bases in the middle. This CDR3 contains 15 residues. CDR3 nucleotide sequence: TGTGCCAGCAATCCCGGAGGGGGCACGGCAGATACGCAGTATTTT. Its translation: CASNPGGGTADTQYF.

This clonotype was observed at least ten times. The J gene is TRBJ2-2, the V gene TRBV5-1; D uncertain. Looked up from germline, CDR1 is SGHRS and CDR2 is YFSETQ. V shed 0 bases and J shed 6 bases, with 9 bases lying between them. The CDR3 spans 14 residues. CDR3 region: CASSLDGPPGELFF. CDR3 bases: TGCGCCAGCAGCTTGGACGGTCCCCCCGGGGAGCTGTTTTTT. The whole variable domain, remainder taken from reference TRBV5-1 and TRBJ2-2, is KAGVTQTPRYLIKTRGQQVTLSCSPISGHRSVSWYQQTPGQGLQFLFEYFSETQRNKGNFPGRFSGRQFSNSRSEMNVSTLELGDSALYLCASSLDGPPGELFFGEGSRLTVL.

This clonotype was seen ten or more times. The V gene is TRBV2, the J gene TRBJ1-4, with TRBD1 as a possible D gene (6 bases). This CDR3 contains 15 residues. Germline CDR1 reads SNHLY; CDR2 reads FYNNEI. Between the trimmed V and J ends, which lost 1 base and 4 bases, there was a span of 10 bases. The DNA for the CDR3 is TGTGCCAGCAGTGAAGGGACAGCCCATAATGAAAAACTGTTTTTT. Translated: CASSEGTAHNEKLFF.

In this sample, this clonotype turned up once. A read error may be the cause here, since a much bigger clone is one base away. The rearrangement uses TRBV20-1 and TRBJ2-1; D is tentatively TRBD1 or TRBD2 (5 bases each). This CDR3 is built from 13 residues. Trimming removed 2 bases from V and 2 bases from J, with 7 bases in between. In germline, CDR1 is DFQATT, CDR2 SNEGSKA (reference sequence). CDR3 sequence: CSARRDAYNEQFF. CDR3 bases: TGCAGTGCTAGAAGGGACGCCTACAATGAGCAGTTCTTC.

The chain has TRBV9 and TRBJ2-7; D might be TRBD2 (6 bases). Germline V CDR1 and CDR2: SGDLS, YYNGEE. Trimming cost V 4 bases and J 0 bases, with 11 bases left between them. This CDR3 region has 14 residues. The CDR3 DNA is TGTGCCAGCAGCCCGATGGGGGGCTCCTACGAGCAGTACTTC. Encoded protein: CASSPMGGSYEQYF.

V usage is TRBV20-1 and J usage is TRBJ1-5; no clear D. The germline V gene has CDR1 DFQATT and CDR2 SNEGSKA (reference sequence). V lost 0 bases, J lost 1 base, and 7 bases lay in between. The CDR3 is 14 residues long. The CDR3 DNA sequence: TGCAGTGCTAGAGATGCCAGGAGCAATCAGCCCCAGCATTTT. It is translated as CSARDARSNQPQHF.

This clonotype showed up just a few times. The V gene is TRBV12-3 or TRBV12-4, the J gene TRBJ2-7, with D possibly being TRBD1 (5 bases). V was cut by 5 bases and J by 10 bases, with 21 bases left in between. This CDR3 spans 14 amino acids. The DNA for the CDR3 is TGTGCCAGCAGTACCTCGGACAAGCTCTTCGAACAGTACTTC. Translation: CASSTSDKLFEQYF.

This clonotype was observed at least ten times. The chain recombines TRBV3-1 with TRBJ2-5; no reliable D call. In germline, CDR1 is LGHDT, CDR2 YNNKEL (reference sequence). CDR3 size: 13 residues. With 4 bases removed from V and 4 bases from J, the gap between germline ends came to 10 bases. Here the CDR3 DNA reads TGTGCCAGCAGCCCCATCGGCGGAGAGACCCAGTACTTC. Its protein product is CASSPIGGETQYF.

The genes are TRBV6-1 and TRBJ1-2; a weak D match, TRBD1 (6 bases). Trimming removed 5 bases at V and 3 bases at J, with 10 bases between. Germline V gene data show CDR1 as MNHNS and CDR2 as SASEGT. The CDR3 sequence is 13 residues long. Written as DNA, the CDR3 is TGTGCCAGCAGTCGACAGGACTACTATGGCTACACCTTC. As protein: CASSRQDYYGYTF.